This TCR beta chain was retrieved from a study of CD8+ T cells in alopecia areata (dated by TCRdb to between 2018 and 2020). General notes on the study: Treated patients were enrolled in an open-label pilot trial of oral tofacitinib, 5 to 10 mg twice daily, for moderate-to-severe alopecia areata. Tofacitinib was administered for 6 to 18 months, and 6 months of follow-up off drug were then conducted to assess delayed response and recurrence. Disease severity in treated patients was measured with the SALT score, which quantifies the percentage of affected scalp surface area. High-throughput TCRbeta sequencing was used to examine T cell clonal expansion in alopecia areata in both the C3H/HeJ mouse model and human patients. Scalp tissue and sorted CD4+ and CD8+ peripheral blood T cells from patchy and totalis/universalis alopecia areata patients and from healthy controls were covered by human TCRbeta sequencing. Biopsies were taken from tofacitinib-treated patients at baseline and at 4 and 24 weeks of treatment, and a later scalp biopsy was taken in several of the tofacitinib-treated patients. Scalp clonality was compared across normal scalp (n=4), patchy alopecia areata scalp (n=8), and alopecia totalis/universalis scalp (n=8). RNA came from the PAXgene miRNA kit for fixed scalp, the miRNeasy kit for PBMCs, and the RNeasy kit for mouse skin. immunoSEQ multiplex PCR using 35 Vbeta forward primers and 13 Jbeta reverse primers was used to amplify TCRbeta CDR3 regions. Paper-wide results and their limitations: Many expanded lesional clones persisted in scalp and blood during tofacitinib treatment, which may partly explain relapse after stopping treatment. Because the treated cohort was small and had just a single nonresponder, larger studies are needed to establish links between baseline CD8+ expansion and response. Unlike mouse skin, where gammadelta T cells dominate, normal human skin contains resident alphabeta T cells that get sequenced too, which complicates analysis of the scalp TCR repertoire. Lesional scalp, especially in alopecia totalis/universalis, showed higher clonality and more expanded CD8+ clones than normal scalp, suggesting antigenic drive. Tofacitinib significantly decreased scalp clonality and the number of expanded CD8+ clones among the top 100 scalp clones. TCR sequences shared between patients were less clear than in mice, possibly partly because of HLA diversity in the patient population.

CDR1 and CDR2, looked up from the germline V gene, are SGHDT and YYEEEE. Deletion took 4 bases off V and 7 bases off J, with a span of 8 bases between the germline ends. The CDR3 starts with the cysteine, ends with the phenylalanine, and has 12 residues. Just the 36-base CDR3 DNA is kept, in frame starting at base 1. The library was prepared using the immunoSEQ multiplex PCR assay. To provide template for TCR sequencing, every sample had RNA extracted and reverse transcribed into cDNA. First-strand cDNA was synthesized with SuperScript III using a 2:1 mix of oligo-dT and random hexamers. Amplification bias was assessed with a synthetic immune receptor repertoire, and residual bias was removed computationally. The paper's processing steps were these. Raw reads were preprocessed for error removal, and CDR3 was defined according to IMGT conventions as running from the conserved cysteine to phenylalanine. Clonality was calculated as 1 minus Shannon entropy normalized by log2 of the number of productive unique TCRs. CD4 or CD8 identity of scalp clones was inferred by cross-referencing scalp TCRbeta sequences with sorted blood CD4 and CD8 repertoires. TCRdb's version of the immuneACCESS table is confined to in-frame rearrangements and falls short of the full clone set. An unresolved V gene accounts for under half of the shortfall where checked; the remainder is of unknown origin. V, J and clone size were drawn from that table, and D and trimming were deduced from the DNA. In this sample the table shows nearly 95,000 clones, about two thirds of which occur a single time. The ten largest make up approximately 15% of the sample.

In regard to this clone: The antigen it recognizes is unknown. Within one base of it there is no much larger clone, and no base qualities were kept.

This specimen's treatment or condition label, interpreted: oral pan-JAK inhibitor, 5-10 mg twice daily. Lesional scalp punch biopsies and peripheral blood were collected from alopecia areata patients. PBMCs were isolated by density centrifugation and stained for CD3, CD4 and CD8, and CD4+ and CD8+ T cells were sorted on a FACSAria. The TCR was taken from a human donor with alopecia areata. This sample comprised CD8+ T cells sorted from blood, obtained at approximately week 42, from a patient treated with tofacitinib. The chain is encoded by TRBV5-6 joined to TRBJ2-2, with no reliable assignment of the D segment. This receptor carries the CDR3 CASSPAHGELFF. The DNA reads TGTGCCAGCAGCCCGGCCCACGGGGAGCTGTTTTTT.